Shown below are 21 T cell receptor beta chains from a single sample sequenced in a study of T cell responses to AZD1222 COVID-19 vaccine. Clones were read by immunoSEQ multiplex PCR, and TCRdb kept only the in-frame ones, dropping some. The sample carries about 120,000 clones, around 85% recorded once. The starting material was peripheral blood, obtained on day 0 of MenACWY control vaccination. All receptors derive from an adult in good health.

The chain employs TRBV5-1 and TRBJ2-1, with 9 nucleotides matching TRBD1. Looked up from germline, CDR1 is SGHRS and CDR2 is YFSETQ. Losses at the gene ends were 4 bases for V and 5 bases for J; bases not matched to a gene: 7. The CDR3 covers 15 residues. CDR3 sequence (DNA): TGCGCCAGCAGCGCCGGGACAGGGATGAACAATGAGCAGTTCTTC. As protein: CASSAGTGMNNEQFF.

The CDR3 DNA reads TGTGCCAGCAGCTTAGGGCAGGGGGACGGCTACACCTTC. This sequence encodes CASSLGQGDGYTF. V and J are TRBV7-9 and TRBJ1-2; the match to TRBD1 covers 7 bases. The germline V gene has CDR1 SEHNR and CDR2 FQNEAQ (reference sequence). J gave up 8 bases and V 1 base, and 4 bases lay outside the gene matches. The CDR3 covers 13 residues.

This clone was recorded once. V usage is TRBV7-2 and J usage is TRBJ1-4, with TRBD1 matching 8 bases. The CDR3 sequence is 18 residues long. Germline-derived CDR1 and CDR2 are SGHTA and FQGNSA. V shed 3 bases, J shed 4 bases, and the junction held 13 bases outside the gene matches. The DNA for the CDR3 is TGTGCCAGCAGCTTGCAGGGGGCGCAGAGAGGGTTTAATGAAAAACTGTTTTTT. Its translation is CASSLQGAQRGFNEKLFF.

The genes are TRBV7-2 and TRBJ1-6; 8 bases align to TRBD1. The germline V gene encodes CDR1 SGHTA and CDR2 FQGNSA. V shed 3 bases, J shed 6 bases, and the junction held 10 bases outside the gene matches. The CDR3 has 17 residues. CDR3 region: CASSLGGGQARNSPLHF. The CDR3 DNA reads TGTGCCAGCAGCTTGGGGGGGGGACAGGCGCGTAATTCACCCCTCCACTTT.

The chain recombines TRBV15 with TRBJ2-5; 7 positions agree with TRBD1. Losses at the gene ends were 3 bases for V and 2 bases for J; bases not matched to a gene: 9. This CDR3 is 16 amino acids long. CDR1 and CDR2 from the germline V gene are LNHNV and YYDKDF (reference sequence). The CDR3 coding sequence is TGTGCCACCAGCAGGTCACGGACAGGCCTACAAGAGACCCAGTACTTC. This codes for CATSRSRTGLQETQYF.

The chain joins TRBV10-3 to TRBJ2-3; D possibly uses TRBD1 or TRBD2 (5 bases each). This CDR3 has 14 amino acids. With 2 bases removed from V and 0 bases from J, the gap between germline ends came to 6 bases. Germline V gene data show CDR1 as ENHRY and CDR2 as SYGVKD. The CDR3 spells CAISERDSTDTQYF. The CDR3 DNA reads TGTGCCATCAGTGAGCGGGACAGCACAGATACGCAGTATTTT.

The chain couples TRBV3-1 (or the pseudogene TRBV3-2) to TRBJ1-3; 8 bases match TRBD1. CDR1 and CDR2 (germline): LGHDT, YNNKEL (reference sequence). The V segment lost 4 bases and the J segment 5 bases; nucleotides outside the gene matches: 22. CDR3 length: 20 amino acids. As DNA, the CDR3 is TGTGCCAGCAGCCGCCCCGGGACAGGTTTTTTCACCGGGGGCCGAAACACCATATATTTT. Translating it yields CASSRPGTGFFTGGRNTIYF.

The rearrangement uses TRBV30 and TRBJ1-6; D not certain. Germline assignment: CDR1 GTSNPN and CDR2 SVGIG (reference sequence). Trimming stripped 4 bases from V and 0 bases from J, with 7 bases between. This CDR3 is built from 14 residues. CDR3 nucleotide sequence: TGTGCCTGGACCAGGAACTCCTATAATTCACCCCTCCACTTT. Translation: CAWTRNSYNSPLHF. The whole variable domain, remainder taken from reference TRBV30 and TRBJ1-6, is SQTIHQWPATLVQPVGSPLSLECTVEGTSNPNLYWYRQAAGRGLQLLFYSVGIGQISSEVPQNLSASRPQDRQFILSSKKLLLSDSGFYLCAWTRNSYNSPLHFGNGTRLTVT.

The rearrangement links TRBV28 to TRBJ1-3; a possible D gene is TRBD1 (5 bases). There are 15 residues in the CDR3. Trimming left V 5 bases short and J 1 base short, with 12 bases between. From germline, CDR1 is MDHEN and CDR2 SYDVKM. The CDR3 sequence: CASSGSGGSGNTIYF. CDR3 nucleotide sequence: TGTGCCAGCAGTGGCTCCGGGGGTTCTGGAAACACCATATATTTT.

The chain couples TRBV12-3 or TRBV12-4 to TRBJ1-2; D is unresolved. The V end lost 3 bases, the J end lost 4 bases, and 9 bases lay between the germline ends. The CDR3 covers 13 residues. This chain's CDR3 is CASSLRRGYGYTF. For the CDR3, the DNA is TGTGCCAGCAGTTTGAGGCGGGGCTATGGCTACACCTTC.

The chain employs TRBV19 and TRBJ1-5; TRBD1 matches 10 bases. The CDR3 is made up of 15 amino acids. Germline values: CDR1 LNHDA, CDR2 SQIVND (reference sequence). V lost 5 bases to trimming and J lost 6 bases; unmatched junction nucleotides: 7. CDR3 nucleotides: TGTGCCAGTAGTGTCGGACAGGGGGAGGGTCAGCCCCAGCATTTT. Its protein is CASSVGQGEGQPQHF.

CDR3 nucleotides: TGTGCCAGCAGCCCGGGGTTTAATTCACCCCTCCACTTT. This sequence encodes CASSPGFNSPLHF. The chain recombines TRBV11-1 with TRBJ1-6; D call uncertain. Looked up from germline, CDR1 is SGHAT and CDR2 is FQDESV (reference sequence). The CDR3 has 13 residues. Trimming removed 5 bases at V and 6 bases at J, with 8 bases between. The whole variable domain, filled in from reference TRBV11-1 and TRBJ1-6, reads EAEVAQSPRYKITEKSQAVAFWCDPISGHATLYWYRQILGQGPELLVQFQDESVVDDSQLPKDRFSAERLKGVDSTLKIQPAELGDSAMYLCASSPGFNSPLHFGNGTRLTVT.

This clone has a single count. This chain uses TRBV5-1 with TRBJ1-2; D possibly corresponds to TRBD1 (6 bases). In germline, CDR1 is SGHRS, CDR2 YFSETQ. Deletions cut 0 bases from V and 8 bases from J, with 14 bases between. CDR3 length equals 14 residues. In DNA form, the CDR3 reads TGCGCCAGCAGCTTGGCAGGGGCCGAAGGAGGCTACACCTTC. Its translation is CASSLAGAEGGYTF.

V and J are TRBV18 and TRBJ1-6; D uncertain. Trimming took 3 bases from V and 8 from J, leaving 8 bases between them. The CDR3 is 13 amino acids. Germline V gene lookup returns CDR1 KGHSH and CDR2 LQKENI. Written as DNA, the CDR3 is TGTGCCAGCTCACCTTCTATGGATTCACCCCTCCACTTT. Translating gives CASSPSMDSPLHF.

The J gene is TRBJ1-5, the V gene TRBV5-1; tentative D call: TRBD1 (5 bases). This CDR3 has 15 amino acids. Trimming took off 4 bases at V and 0 bases at J, with 11 bases between the two ends. In germline, CDR1 is SGHRS, CDR2 YFSETQ. In nucleotides, the CDR3 is TGCGCCAGCAGCGTTACGGGGGATAGCAATCAGCCCCAGCATTTT. This translates into CASSVTGDSNQPQHF.

This clone was seen a single time. The CDR3 nucleotides read TGTGCCAGCAGTGAAGAACACGGATCCTATAATTCACCCCTCCACTTT. Amino acids: CASSEEHGSYNSPLHF. This chain uses TRBV2 with TRBJ1-6; no reliable D call. CDR1 and CDR2 from the germline V gene are SNHLY and FYNNEI. The germline V and J ends were trimmed by 1 base and 1 base, with 8 bases remaining between them. The CDR3 consists of 16 residues.

This sequence joins TRBV11-2 and TRBJ1-1, with D tentatively TRBD1 (5 bases). Germline-derived CDR1 and CDR2 are SGHAT and FQNNGV. The CDR3 runs 18 residues. V was cut by 2 bases and J by 2 bases, with 21 bases left in between. As DNA, the CDR3 is TGTGCCAGCAGCTTAAGGGTGGCTGGGGGGGGACTAAACACTGAAGCTTTCTTT. It codes for CASSLRVAGGGLNTEAFF.

The chain recombines TRBV2 with TRBJ2-3; 10 nucleotides align to TRBD1. Germline V gene data show CDR1 as SNHLY and CDR2 as FYNNEI. Losses at the gene ends were 9 bases for V and 3 bases for J; bases not matched to a gene: 6. The CDR3 sequence is 14 residues long. The chain's CDR3 is CARGGTGATDTQYF. CDR3 DNA sequence: TGTGCCAGAGGGGGGACAGGGGCAACAGATACGCAGTATTTT.

The chain recombines TRBV6-1 with TRBJ1-4; 9 bases fit TRBD1. V dropped 2 bases and J dropped 5; count of bases not matched to a gene: 6. Germline V gene sequence: CDR1 MNHNS, CDR2 SASEGT. This CDR3 spans 16 amino acids. Written as DNA, the CDR3 is TGTGCCAGCAGTGAATCGGAGGGGACAGGGAATGAAAAACTGTTTTTT. Translating it yields CASSESEGTGNEKLFF.

In this sample, this clone turned up a few times. This chain links TRBV9 with TRBJ1-6, with a weak D call TRBD1 (6 bases). The CDR3 contains 14 residues. Germline values: CDR1 SGDLS, CDR2 YYNGEE. V was trimmed by 5 bases and J by 10 bases, leaving 16 bases between them. Here the CDR3 reads CASRGGWGRSPLHF. The DNA for the CDR3 is TGTGCCAGCAGAGGGGGTTGGGGGCGATCACCCCTCCACTTT. Looking up the rest from reference TRBV9 and TRBJ1-6 gives the full variable domain: DSGVTQTPKHLITATGQRVTLRCSPRSGDLSVYWYQQSLDQGLQFLIQYYNGEERAKGNILERFSAQQFPDLHSELNLSSLELGDSALYFCASRGGWGRSPLHFGNGTRLTVT.

The chain carries TRBV19 and TRBJ2-3; the match to TRBD1 covers 7 bases. Germline V gene lookup returns CDR1 LNHDA and CDR2 SQIVND (reference sequence). With V trimmed by 5 bases and J by 3 bases, 5 bases remained unmatched. CDR3 length equals 14 residues. CDR3: CASSWGQKTDTQYF. The CDR3 DNA sequence: TGTGCCAGTAGTTGGGGACAGAAGACAGATACGCAGTATTTT.